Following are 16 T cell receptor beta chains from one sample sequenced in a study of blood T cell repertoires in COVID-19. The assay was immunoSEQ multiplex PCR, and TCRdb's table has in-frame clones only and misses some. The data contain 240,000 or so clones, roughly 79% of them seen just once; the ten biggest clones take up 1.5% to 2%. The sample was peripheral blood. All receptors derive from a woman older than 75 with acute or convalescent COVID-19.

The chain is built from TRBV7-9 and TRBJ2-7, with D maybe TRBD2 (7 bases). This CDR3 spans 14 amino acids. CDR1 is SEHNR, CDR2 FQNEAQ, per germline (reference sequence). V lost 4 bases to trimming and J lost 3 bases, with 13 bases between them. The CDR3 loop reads CASSSGGQYYEQYF. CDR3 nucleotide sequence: TGTGCCAGCAGCTCGGGAGGACAGTACTACGAGCAGTACTTC.

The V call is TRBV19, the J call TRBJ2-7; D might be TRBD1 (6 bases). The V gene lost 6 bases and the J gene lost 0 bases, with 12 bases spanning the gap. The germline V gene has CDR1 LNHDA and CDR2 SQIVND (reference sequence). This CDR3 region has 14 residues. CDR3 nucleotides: TGTGCCAGTAGCGGACAGCTAAGCTCCTACGAGCAGTACTTC. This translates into CASSGQLSSYEQYF.

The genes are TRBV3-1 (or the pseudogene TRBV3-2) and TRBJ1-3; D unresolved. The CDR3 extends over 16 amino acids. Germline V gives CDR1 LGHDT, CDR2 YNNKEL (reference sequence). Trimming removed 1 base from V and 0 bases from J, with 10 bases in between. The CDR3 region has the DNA TGTGCCAGCAGCCAAGCGTCCGTCTTCTCTGGAAACACCATATATTTT. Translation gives CASSQASVFSGNTIYF.

CDR3 bases: TGTGCCAGCAGGGCAGGGATCGAGCAGTACTTC. The encoded protein is CASRAGIEQYF. The chain recombines TRBV2 with TRBJ2-7; D may be TRBD1 (5 bases). Trimming took 6 bases from V and 6 from J, leaving 9 bases between them. CDR3 length equals 11 residues. Germline CDR1 reads SNHLY; CDR2 reads FYNNEI.

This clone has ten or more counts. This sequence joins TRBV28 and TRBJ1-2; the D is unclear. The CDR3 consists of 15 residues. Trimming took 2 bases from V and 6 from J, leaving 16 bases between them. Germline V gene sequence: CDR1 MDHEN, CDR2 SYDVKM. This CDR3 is CASSLNPPQRDGYTF. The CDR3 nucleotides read TGTGCCAGCAGTTTAAATCCGCCACAGAGGGATGGCTACACCTTC.

CDR3 protein: CASSLVSFGELFF. The CDR3, as DNA: TGTGCCAGCAGCTTAGTTAGTTTCGGGGAGCTGTTTTTT. This chain uses TRBV11-1 with TRBJ2-2; no definite D call. The CDR3 consists of 13 residues. The V end was cut by 1 base, the J end by 7 bases, with 7 bases between. Germline V gene lookup returns CDR1 SGHAT and CDR2 FQDESV (reference sequence).

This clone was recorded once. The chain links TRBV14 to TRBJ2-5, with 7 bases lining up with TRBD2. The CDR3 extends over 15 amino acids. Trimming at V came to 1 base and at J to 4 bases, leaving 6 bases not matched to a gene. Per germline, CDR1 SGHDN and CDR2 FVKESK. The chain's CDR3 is CASSQGLAVRETQYF. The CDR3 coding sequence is TGTGCCAGCAGCCAAGGACTAGCCGTAAGAGAGACCCAGTACTTC.

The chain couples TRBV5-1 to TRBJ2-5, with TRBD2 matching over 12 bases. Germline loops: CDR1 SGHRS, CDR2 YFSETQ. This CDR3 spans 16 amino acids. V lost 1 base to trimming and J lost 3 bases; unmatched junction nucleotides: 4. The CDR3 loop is CASSLMGLAGKETQYF. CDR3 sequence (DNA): TGCGCCAGCAGCTTGATGGGACTAGCGGGTAAAGAGACCCAGTACTTC.

The CDR3 nucleotides read TGTGCCAGCAGCTTTAGACAGGGGAATGAAGCTTTCTTT. Its protein is CASSFRQGNEAFF. The chain combines TRBV7-2 with TRBJ1-1, with 8 bases lining up with TRBD1. This CDR3 comprises 13 residues. In germline, CDR1 is SGHTA, CDR2 FQGNSA. Trimming cost V 3 bases and J 7 bases; bases outside gene matches: 4.

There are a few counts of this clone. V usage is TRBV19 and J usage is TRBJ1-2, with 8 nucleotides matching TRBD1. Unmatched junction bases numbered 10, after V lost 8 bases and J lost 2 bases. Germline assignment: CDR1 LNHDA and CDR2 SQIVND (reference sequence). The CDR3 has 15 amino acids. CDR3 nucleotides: TGTGCCAGTGCCATACCGCGGACAGGGAACTATGGCTACACCTTC. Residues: CASAIPRTGNYGYTF. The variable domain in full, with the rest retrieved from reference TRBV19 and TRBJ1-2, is DGGITQSPKYLFRKEGQNVTLSCEQNLNHDAMYWYRQDPGQGLRLIYYSQIVNDFQKGDIAEGYSVSREKKESFPLTVTSAQKNPTAFYLCASAIPRTGNYGYTFGSGTRLTVV.

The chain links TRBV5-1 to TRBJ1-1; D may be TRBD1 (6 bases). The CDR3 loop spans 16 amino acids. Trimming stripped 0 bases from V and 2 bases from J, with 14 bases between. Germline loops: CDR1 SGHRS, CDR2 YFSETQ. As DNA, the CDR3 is TGCGCCAGCAGCTTGGCCTCGGACAGCTCCAACACTGAAGCTTTCTTT. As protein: CASSLASDSSNTEAFF.

CDR3 nucleotides: TGTGCCAGCAGAAGTAACACAGGGCGTAACACTGAAGCTTTCTTT. Protein sequence: CASRSNTGRNTEAFF. V gene TRBV3-1 (or the pseudogene TRBV3-2) combines with J gene TRBJ1-1; D perhaps matches TRBD1 (6 bases). The ends were cut back, 6 bases at V and 2 bases at J, with 16 bases in the middle. The V gene's germline CDR1 is LGHDT and CDR2 YNNKEL (reference sequence). The CDR3 consists of 15 residues.

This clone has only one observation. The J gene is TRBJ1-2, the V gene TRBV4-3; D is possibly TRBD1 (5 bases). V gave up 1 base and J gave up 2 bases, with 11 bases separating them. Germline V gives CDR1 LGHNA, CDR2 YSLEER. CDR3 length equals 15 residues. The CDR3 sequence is CASSQVTQGNYGYTF. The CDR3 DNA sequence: TGCGCCAGCAGCCAAGTGACTCAGGGAAACTATGGCTACACCTTC.

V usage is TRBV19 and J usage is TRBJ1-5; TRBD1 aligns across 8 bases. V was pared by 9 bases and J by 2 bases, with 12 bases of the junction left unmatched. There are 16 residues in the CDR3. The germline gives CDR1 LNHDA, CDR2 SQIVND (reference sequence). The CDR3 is CASTDRGQLGNQPQHF. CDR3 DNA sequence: TGTGCCAGCACAGACAGGGGCCAGTTGGGCAATCAGCCCCAGCATTTT.

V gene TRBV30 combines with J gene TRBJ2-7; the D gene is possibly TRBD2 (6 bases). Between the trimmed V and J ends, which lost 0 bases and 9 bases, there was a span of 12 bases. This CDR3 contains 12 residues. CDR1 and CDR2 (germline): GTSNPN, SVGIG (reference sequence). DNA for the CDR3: TGTGCCTGGAGTGTAACCGGGGGTGGGCAGTACTTC. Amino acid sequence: CAWSVTGGGQYF.

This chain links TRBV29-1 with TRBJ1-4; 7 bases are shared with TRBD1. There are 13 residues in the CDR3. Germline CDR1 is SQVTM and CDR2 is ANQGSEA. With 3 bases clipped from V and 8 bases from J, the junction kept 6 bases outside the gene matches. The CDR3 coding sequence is TGCAGCGTTGATAGTACAGGGGAGGAAAAACTGTTTTTT. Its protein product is CSVDSTGEEKLFF.